The T cell receptor (beta chain) described here comes from a study of T cell responses to AZD1222 COVID-19 vaccine (TCRdb year 2021). Study-level background: AZD1222 recipients given second doses at about 4 weeks or at about 12 weeks were pooled, since spike-specific TCR depth and breadth were not found to differ between the two schedules. TCR sequencing covered about 230 trial participants: around 210 given two doses of AZD1222 and some 25 given two doses of MenACWY control vaccine. Trial participants were enrolled by age into 18-55, 56-69 and 70-plus year subgroups, with roughly 150, 30 and 60 TCR-sequenced participants respectively. What the authors observed across the whole study: Nearly half of unique spike-specific TCRs reportedly recognized epitopes outside regions mutated in the B.1.351 and B.1.1.7 variants. After two AZD1222 doses, both the breadth and the depth of spike-specific TCRs were significantly higher than at day 0 and than in MenACWY recipients. Participants were mostly white British, with more females than males. The authors suggested clonal diversity may have been underestimated. Conclusions about previously exposed vaccinees are limited because only a handful of AZD1222 recipients were SARS-CoV-2 seropositive at baseline. The 56-69-year group was small, and its depth increase did not reach significance, likely because of low power. No day 14 peak-response samples were available, so repertoires were characterized only after the peak T cell response. The vaccine-associated CD4 TCRs covered the entire spike protein, and the dominant responses fell in regions 160-218 and 743-854.

The CDR3 regions of human TCRbeta chains were subjected to immunosequencing. Concerning the study's data processing: TCRs in the repertoires were matched against a reference library of SARS-CoV-2-specific TCRs that had been generated with the MIRA antigen-specificity platform. Breadth meant the fraction of unique TCRs that were SARS-CoV-2-associated, whereas depth meant the fraction of total T cells that were SARS-CoV-2-associated. Using the MIRA data, every spike-specific TCR was mapped to the spike region that the TCR reacted to and assigned to either a CD4 or a CD8 class. Log10-transformed breadth and depth values were compared by one-way ANOVA with Sidak's multiple comparisons tests. TCRdb mirrors the immuneACCESS table, restricted to in-frame sequences. Some clones are absent from its copies; in checked studies, under half trace to an unresolved V gene, and the reason for the others is unknown. V and J calls and clone size are as listed in that table; D and trimming were resolved from the DNA. Present in this sample are some 110,000 clones, 80% to 90% of which were seen just once. Over 6.5% of the sample comes from the top ten.

Explained via the paper, the time point label denotes: baseline before first vaccination. Samples from vaccinated people were obtained from the UK trials COV001 and COV002, which included a single-blind randomized controlled phase 2/3 trial of AZD1222 (ChAdOx1 nCoV-19) in healthy adults. Trial participant PBMC samples were collected at day 0 and day 28 after the second dose for TCRbeta chain sequencing. The germline V gene yields MDHEN for CDR1 and SYDVKM for CDR2. Trimming leaves V shorter by 6 bases and J shorter by 2 bases, with the junction holding 7 bases beyond the gene matches. Including the terminal cysteine and phenylalanine, the CDR3 comprises 15 residues. Only the CDR3 part of the read is kept: 45 bases, read in frame from the first base. Points on this clone: The specificity of this receptor is unknown. Base-call qualities are not available, and no considerably larger clone is one nucleotide away.

This TCR was sampled from an adult in good health. This specimen was peripheral blood, taken on day 0 of AZD1222 vaccination. The sequence is built from TRBV28 and TRBJ1-2; TRBD1 matches 9 bases in the middle. Here the CDR3 is given as CASSYDRGTNYGYTF. The sequence in DNA is TGTGCCAGCAGCTACGACAGGGGGACGAACTATGGCTACACCTTC.